The table lists the clone carrying this TCR beta chain with a few counts. TCRdb recomputed calls from the RACE reads with MiXCR, one row per CDR3 protein. The data contain more than 60,000 distinct CDR3 sequences, 10% of them seen just once; the ten biggest clones take up 6.8%. As for time point: patch test 2, 6 weeks after DPC sensitization. As to treatment: therapeutic diphenylcyclopropenone sensitization with weekly scalp DPC. Germline V gene sequence: CDR1 MNHNS, CDR2 SASEGT. Trimming removed 1 base from V and 4 bases from J, with 3 bases in between. This CDR3 contains 12 residues. The data were taken from a study of human T cells and chemical hapten exposure.

The receptor was derived from a woman aged 45-59 years with alopecia areata. Some clones in this sample may be carry-over from other donors' samples. The material sequenced was whole blood, taken in connection with sensitization to the hapten diphenylcyclopropenone (DPC). This sequence joins TRBV6-1 and TRBJ2-3, with D unresolved. The CDR3 loop reads CASSEDADTQYF. CDR3 coding DNA: TGTGCCAGCAGTGAAGATGCAGATACGCAGTATTTT.